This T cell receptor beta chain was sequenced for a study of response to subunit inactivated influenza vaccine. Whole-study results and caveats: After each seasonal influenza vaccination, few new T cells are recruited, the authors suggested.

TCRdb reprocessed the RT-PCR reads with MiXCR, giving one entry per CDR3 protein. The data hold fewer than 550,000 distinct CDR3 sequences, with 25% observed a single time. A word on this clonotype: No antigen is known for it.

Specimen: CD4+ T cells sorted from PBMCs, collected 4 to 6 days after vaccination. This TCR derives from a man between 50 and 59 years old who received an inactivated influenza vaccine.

CDR3 sequence: CSAMGDLRNNEQFF. The CDR3 nucleotides are TGCAGTGCTATGGGGGACCTTCGGAACAATGAGCAGTTCTTC. The chain employs TRBV20-1 and TRBJ2-1, with D perhaps being TRBD1 or TRBD2 (5 bases each). Trimming removed 4 bases from V and 5 bases from J, with 15 bases in between. CDR1 and CDR2 from the germline V gene are DFQATT and SNEGSKA (reference sequence). The CDR3 runs 14 residues.